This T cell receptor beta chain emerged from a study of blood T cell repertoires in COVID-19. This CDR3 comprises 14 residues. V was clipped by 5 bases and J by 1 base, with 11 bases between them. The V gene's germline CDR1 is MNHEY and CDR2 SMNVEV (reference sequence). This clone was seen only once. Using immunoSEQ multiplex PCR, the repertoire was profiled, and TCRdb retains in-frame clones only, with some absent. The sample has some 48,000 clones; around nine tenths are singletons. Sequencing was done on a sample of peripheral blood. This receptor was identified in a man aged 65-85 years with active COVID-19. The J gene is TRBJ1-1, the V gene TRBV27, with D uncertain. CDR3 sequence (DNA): TGTGCCAGCAGTCCGACGGGGTGGAACACTGAAGCTTTCTTT. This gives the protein CASSPTGWNTEAFF.